This T cell receptor (beta chain) stems from a study of blood T cell repertoires in COVID-19. About the research overall: Sites in the United States, Italy and Spain provided acute and convalescent COVID-19 samples. Sample material is recorded as cDNA or gDNA derived from T cells, B-cell-depleted T cells, or PBMCs.

The CDR3 sequence is 15 residues long. The germline V gene encodes CDR1 KGHDR and CDR2 SFDVKD. V lost 12 bases and J lost 0; bases outside the gene matches: 10. In the original analysis: Amplifying reference gene primers gave estimates of nucleated cell counts. TCRdb's copy holds only in-frame clones and misses some; the assay was immunoSEQ multiplex PCR. That table is the source of V, J and clone size, and D and trimming were worked out from the DNA. The sample has under 200,000 clones; around 90% are singletons. The sequence derives from a woman in her sixties or seventies who had recovered from COVID-19. V gene TRBV24-1 combines with J gene TRBJ1-5; 7 nucleotides line up with TRBD1. The sequencing input was peripheral blood. In DNA form, the CDR3 reads TGTGCCCCACGGACAGGTTCATATAGCAATCAGCCCCAGCATTTT. This encodes CAPRTGSYSNQPQHF.